Listed below are T cell receptor beta chains from one sample, sequenced in a study of response to subunit inactivated influenza vaccine. TCRdb reanalysed the RT-PCR reads using MiXCR and keeps one entry per CDR3 protein. Here the sample spans 700,000 to 800,000 distinct CDR3 sequences, about a fifth being singletons. Sample: PBMCs from blood, taken more than 4 days after vaccination. These receptors originate from a man in his fifties or sixties who received an inactivated influenza vaccine. The CDR3 runs from the conserved cysteine through the conserved F or W.

>TRBV5-1|TRBJ1-2
CASSPQGKAHYGYTF
>TRBV7-2|TRBJ2-3
CASSRGRLDTQYF
>TRBV7-2|TRBJ2-3
CASSSRMGGGANTQYF
>TRBV7-2|TRBJ2-3
CASSYHWGGGDTQYF
>TRBV7-2|TRBJ1-2
CASSRAGQGLGYGYTF
>TRBV5-1|TRBJ2-5
CASGRGTSGGQETQYF
>TRBV28|TRBJ2-1
CASRLDRGGLLGQFF
>TRBV20-1|TRBJ1-6
CSAIVPTEPSPLHF
>TRBV6-4|TRBJ2-1
CASSDYPGREQFF
>TRBV30|TRBJ1-4
CAWSVQGRKLFF
>TRBV3-1|TRBJ1-1
CASSQDSVWTLLHMNTEAFF
>TRBV20-1|TRBJ1-6
CSARVGQNNSPLHF
>TRBV5-1|TRBJ2-7
CASSLEARTVSSYEQYF
>TRBV6-2/TRBV6-3|TRBJ2-1
CASILAGGNEQLF
>TRBV28|TRBJ2-7
CASSLNPSGLAGARSYEQYF
>TRBV3-1|TRBJ2-1
CASSQGSELAEQFF
>TRBV29-1|TRBJ2-7
CSVVRQGGYEQYF
>TRBV7-6|TRBJ2-1
CASSLGGRTDNEQFF
>TRBV9|TRBJ1-2
CASTPGGRHGYTF
>TRBV7-3|TRBJ2-1
CASSLTGVGNEQFF
>TRBV5-1|TRBJ2-3
CASSSGTSGITSTDTQYF
>TRBV20-1|TRBJ1-2
CSARDPGWNYGYTF
>TRBV7-3|TRBJ2-2
CASSLLGAGNTGELFF
>TRBV29-1|TRBJ2-1
CSVEYWTSETNEQFF
>TRBV12-3/TRBV12-4|TRBJ1-3
CASSFGRGIGNTIYF
>TRBV7-8|TRBJ2-3
CASSQRTDTQYF
>TRBV14|TRBJ2-1
CASSLIFGLYVNEQFF
>TRBV20-1|TRBJ2-1
CRAAGGPSYNEQFF
>TRBV5-6|TRBJ2-7
CASSLEVRVAYEQYF
>TRBV5-1|TRBJ2-5
CASSLGLAGGETQYF
>TRBV7-6|TRBJ2-1
CASSSNSGAEQFF
>TRBV10-2|TRBJ2-7
CASSADRASYEQYF
>TRBV6-1|TRBJ2-3
CASSESWVDTDTQYF
>TRBV25-1|TRBJ1-3
CASVDRTAGNTIYF
>TRBV5-5|TRBJ2-4
CASSPWTGRAKNIQYF